The 13 T cell receptor beta chains below all came from one sample that was sequenced in a study of CD4+ T cells in melanoma (dated by TCRdb to 2021 to 2024). The receptor library was made with the immunoSEQ multiplex PCR assay. TCRdb carries this immuneACCESS record with in-frame sequences only. Its versions omit some clonotypes, under half of them owing to an unresolved V gene in the studies checked, with the rest unexplained. This sample holds roughly 12,000 clones; over 60% were observed only once. The ten largest clones add up to roughly 10% of the sample. Sequencing was performed on cells from a culture (not recorded whether cultured in vitro). The receptors were gathered from a human donor with melanoma.

This rearrangement joins TRBV6-6 to TRBJ2-1, with D uncertain. Trimming took off 4 bases at V and 7 bases at J, with 14 bases between the two ends. Germline-derived CDR1 and CDR2 are MNHNY and SVGAGI (reference sequence). CDR3 length: 14 amino acids. CDR3 residues: CASSLTSPWNEQFF. CDR3 DNA: TGTGCCAGCAGTTTGACCAGTCCGTGGAATGAGCAGTTCTTC.

The gene calls are TRBV5-1 and TRBJ1-1, with D perhaps TRBD1 (5 bases). Germline CDR1 and CDR2: SGHRS and YFSETQ. Trimming removed 4 bases from V and 3 bases from J, with 10 bases in between. The CDR3 extends over 13 amino acids. Written as DNA, the CDR3 is TGCGCCAGCAGCAGCCAGGGACACACTGAAGCTTTCTTT. It translates to CASSSQGHTEAFF.

The chain has TRBV18 and TRBJ2-1; D unresolved. The germline gives CDR1 KGHSH, CDR2 LQKENI. V gave up 6 bases and J gave up 9 bases, with 9 bases separating them. This CDR3 spans 11 amino acids. CDR3 amino acids: CASSPSGEQFF. CDR3 nucleotides: TGTGCCAGCTCGCCATCAGGTGAGCAGTTCTTC.

The V gene is TRBV15, the J gene TRBJ1-4; perhaps TRBD1 as D (6 bases). The V end was cut by 2 bases, the J end by 5 bases, with 15 bases between. CDR3 length: 16 amino acids. The V gene's germline CDR1 is LNHNV and CDR2 YYDKDF (reference sequence). The CDR3: CATSRKLAGENEKLFF. CDR3 nucleotide sequence: TGTGCCACCAGCAGAAAATTAGCAGGGGAAAATGAAAAACTGTTTTTT.

The chain combines TRBV6-6 with TRBJ1-4, with D possibly being TRBD1 (5 bases). The CDR3 loop spans 15 amino acids. Germline values: CDR1 MNHNY, CDR2 SVGAGI (reference sequence). Trimming removed 0 bases from V and 4 bases from J, with 9 bases in between. This CDR3 reads CASSYSKGSNEKLFF. The CDR3 DNA reads TGTGCCAGCAGTTACTCGAAGGGGAGTAATGAAAAACTGTTTTTT.

In its sample, this clone was seen once. The chain has TRBV9 and TRBJ2-1; tentatively, D is TRBD2 (5 bases). Germline CDR1 is SGDLS and CDR2 is YYNGEE. This CDR3 spans 15 amino acids. V gave up 0 bases and J gave up 0 bases, with 7 bases separating them. The CDR3 region is CASSVDGDSYNEQFF. The CDR3 bases are TGTGCCAGCAGCGTAGACGGGGACTCCTACAATGAGCAGTTCTTC.

The rearrangement uses TRBV27 and TRBJ2-7; 8 positions agree with TRBD2. The ends lost 7 bases at V and 2 bases at J; junction bases unmatched: 7. Looked up from germline, CDR1 is MNHEY and CDR2 is SMNVEV (reference sequence). The CDR3 is 14 amino acids. CDR3 sequence reads: CASKWSGGTYEQYF. The CDR3 coding sequence is TGTGCCAGCAAGTGGAGCGGGGGAACCTACGAGCAGTACTTC.

This chain links TRBV30 with TRBJ1-6; perhaps TRBD1 as D (6 bases). Germline V gene data show CDR1 as GTSNPN and CDR2 as SVGIG (reference sequence). V was pared by 1 base and J by 9 bases, with 10 bases between. The CDR3 runs 13 residues. As DNA, the CDR3 is TGTGCCTGGAGTGGACAGGTCCTTTCACCCCTCCACTTT. This translates into CAWSGQVLSPLHF.

J is TRBJ1-5 and V is TRBV11-2; D unclear. Trimming pared 1 base from V and 7 bases from J, leaving 5 bases between. Germline V gives CDR1 SGHAT, CDR2 FQNNGV. There are 12 residues in the CDR3. CDR3: CASSLAGQPQHF. For the CDR3, the DNA is TGTGCCAGCAGCTTAGCAGGACAGCCCCAGCATTTT.

The chain combines TRBV27 with TRBJ1-2; maybe TRBD1 (5 bases). Germline CDR1 and CDR2: MNHEY and SMNVEV (reference sequence). Trimming removed 2 bases at V and 2 bases at J, with 18 bases between. The CDR3 loop spans 17 amino acids. CDR3: CASSLMGGTWTNYGYTF. The CDR3 DNA follows: TGTGCCAGCAGTTTAATGGGGGGAACCTGGACAAACTATGGCTACACCTTC.

The V and J genes are TRBV9 and TRBJ2-6, with D unresolved. V was trimmed by 0 bases and J by 9 bases, leaving 13 bases between them. Germline V gene sequence: CDR1 SGDLS, CDR2 YYNGEE. The length of the CDR3 is 15 residues. The CDR3 DNA reads TGTGCCAGCAGCGTAGATCCGGGCCTACACAACGTCCTGACTTTC. This translates into CASSVDPGLHNVLTF.

The chain links TRBV5-1 to TRBJ2-2; D not certain. The V gene lost 6 bases and the J gene lost 0 bases, with 9 bases spanning the gap. CDR3 length: 14 amino acids. CDR1 SGHRS and CDR2 YFSETQ come from the germline V gene. The CDR3 DNA sequence: TGCGCCAGCAAGGCAATAGCGAACACCGGGGAGCTGTTTTTT. Residues: CASKAIANTGELFF.

The rearrangement links TRBV5-4 to TRBJ2-2; D gene uncertain. V was clipped by 6 bases and J by 2 bases, with 8 bases between them. The CDR3 runs to 13 residues. From germline, CDR1 is SGHNT and CDR2 YYREEE (reference sequence). CDR3 region: CASNSRNTGELFF. The CDR3 DNA follows: TGTGCCAGCAACTCCCGAAACACCGGGGAGCTGTTTTTT.